The T cell receptor beta chain described here comes from a study of Ad26.COV2.S vaccination and SARS-CoV-2 variants. Clones were read by immunoSEQ multiplex PCR, and TCRdb kept only the in-frame ones, dropping some. Among 85,000 to 120,000 clones listed, over 60% were seen once. As to this clone: What it binds is unknown.

Trimming took 2 bases from V and 8 from J, leaving 10 bases between them. The germline gives CDR1 LNHDA, CDR2 SQIVND (reference sequence). The CDR3 length is 14 residues. Study results and caveats: Non-spike TCR breadth was similar in vaccine and placebo recipients. Substantial post-vaccination breadth of spike-specific CD8+ and CD4+ T cell responses was reported. The placebo group had lower spike-specific TCR breadth than the vaccine recipients did. Analyses of TCR breadth and depth may have underestimated total T cell responses.

Source: peripheral blood, taken after recovery from COVID-19. The rearrangement links TRBV19 to TRBJ1-6; unclear D gene. The sequence derives from a human donor who had recovered from COVID-19. CDR3 in amino acids: CASSIRGPDSPLHF. CDR3 coding DNA: TGTGCCAGTAGTATACGTGGGCCTGATTCACCCCTCCACTTT.